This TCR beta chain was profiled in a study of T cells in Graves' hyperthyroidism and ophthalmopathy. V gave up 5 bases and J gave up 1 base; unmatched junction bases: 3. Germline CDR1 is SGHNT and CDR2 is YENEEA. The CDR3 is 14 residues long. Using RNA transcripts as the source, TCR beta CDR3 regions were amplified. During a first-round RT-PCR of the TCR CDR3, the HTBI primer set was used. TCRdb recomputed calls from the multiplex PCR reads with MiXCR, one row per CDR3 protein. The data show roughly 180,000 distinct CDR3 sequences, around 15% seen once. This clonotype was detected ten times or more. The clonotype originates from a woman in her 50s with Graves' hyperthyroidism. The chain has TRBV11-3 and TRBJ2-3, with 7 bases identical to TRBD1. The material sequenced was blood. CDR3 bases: TGTGCCAGCAGCGCCACAGGGGGCACAGATACGCAGTATTTT. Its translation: CASSATGGTDTQYF.